This T cell receptor (beta chain) was recovered during a study of PD-L1 blockade in urothelial cancer. In the study overall: About nine tenths of the roughly 30 patients comprised males who had bladder-origin urothelial cancer. After treatment start, blood was analyzed at 3 weeks (second dose) and at 6 weeks. Blood samples contained a median about 150,000 T cells. Study-level findings and limits: Better progression-free and overall survival followed lower pretreatment blood clonality.

Germline-derived CDR1 and CDR2 are LNHNV and YYDKDF (reference sequence). V gave up 0 bases and J gave up 3 bases; unmatched junction bases: 2. The CDR3 runs to 15 residues. In the case of this clone: Antigen specificity is unknown.

Clones were sequenced by immunoSEQ multiplex PCR, and TCRdb holds only the in-frame ones, with some missing. The sample has tens of thousands of clones, roughly 84% seen once. Time point: pretreatment peripheral blood. This chain links TRBV15 with TRBJ2-7; 10 bases map to TRBD1. This material consisted of PBMCs, taken around atezolizumab (anti-PD-L1) treatment. The TCR comes from a woman between 65 and 79 years old with urothelial cancer. CDR3 coding DNA: TGTGCCACCAGCAGAGATGGGACAGGGGTCTACGAGCAGTACTTC. Protein sequence: CATSRDGTGVYEQYF.